The 24 T cell receptor beta chains below come from one sample, sequenced in a study of CD4+ T cells in melanoma. The data were produced by immunoSEQ multiplex PCR, yet TCRdb's version contains in-frame clones alone and is incomplete. The table lists roughly 120,000 clones, approximately 92% of them singletons. The sequencing sample was made of peripheral blood. Every receptor here comes from a human donor with melanoma.

J is TRBJ2-1 and V is TRBV29-1; maybe TRBD1 (5 bases). The CDR3 has 12 residues. Germline V gene lookup returns CDR1 SQVTM and CDR2 ANQGSEA. The CDR3 DNA is TGCGGTTTCAGGGAAGCCTACAATGAGCAGTTCTTC. This translates into CGFREAYNEQFF.

The chain recombines TRBV7-9 with TRBJ2-2; no firm D call. V dropped 1 base and J dropped 7 bases, with 13 bases sitting between them. This CDR3 is built from 15 residues. Per germline, CDR1 SEHNR and CDR2 FQNEAQ (reference sequence). The CDR3 DNA is TGTGCCAGCAGCTTAGTTCTGGATTTTGGCGGGGAGCTGTTTTTT. It encodes CASSLVLDFGGELFF. Using reference TRBV7-9 and TRBJ2-2 for the parts outside the CDR3, the full variable domain is DTGVSQNPRHKITKRGQNVTFRCDPISEHNRLYWYRQTLGQGPEFLTYFQNEAQLEKSRLLSDRFSAERPKGSFSTLEIQRTEQGDSAMYLCASSLVLDFGGELFFGEGSRLTVL.

This clone was seen just once. The chain combines TRBV7-9 with TRBJ1-4, with D hard to call. This CDR3 contains 14 residues. V was trimmed by 2 bases and J by 7 bases, leaving 11 bases between them. CDR1 and CDR2 (germline): SEHNR, FQNEAQ (reference sequence). The CDR3 reads CASSLRPETEKLFF. Written as DNA, the CDR3 is TGTGCCAGCAGCTTACGTCCCGAAACTGAAAAACTGTTTTTT.

The V gene is TRBV7-2, the J gene TRBJ2-3; 12 bases agree with TRBD2. The CDR3 extends over 18 amino acids. With V trimmed by 1 base and J by 2 bases, 7 bases remained unmatched. In germline, CDR1 is SGHTA, CDR2 FQGNSA. The CDR3 coding sequence is TGTGCCAGCAGCTTAGGTCTAGCGGGGGGGCGTAACACAGATACGCAGTATTTT. Protein sequence: CASSLGLAGGRNTDTQYF.

V is TRBV28 and J is TRBJ2-3, with 10 positions matching TRBD2. This CDR3 spans 18 amino acids. Germline values: CDR1 MDHEN, CDR2 SYDVKM. Losses at the gene ends were 4 bases for V and 1 base for J; bases not matched to a gene: 11. In nucleotides, the CDR3 is TGTGCCAGCAGTTCCTTAGCGGGAGGACCTCAGGGCACAGATACGCAGTATTTT. Translating it yields CASSSLAGGPQGTDTQYF. The variable domain in full, with the rest retrieved from reference TRBV28 and TRBJ2-3, is DVKVTQSSRYLVKRTGEKVFLECVQDMDHENMFWYRQDPGLGLRLIYFSYDVKMKEKGDIPEGYSVSREKKERFSLILESASTNQTSMYLCASSSLAGGPQGTDTQYFGPGTRLTVL.

The chain recombines TRBV28 with TRBJ2-3; D gene ambiguous. Trimming stripped 9 bases from V and 0 bases from J, with 10 bases between. In germline, CDR1 is MDHEN, CDR2 SYDVKM. The CDR3 length is 13 residues. The CDR3 DNA is TGTGCCAGTATGGATCCTAGCACAGATACGCAGTATTTT. Encoded protein: CASMDPSTDTQYF.

The chain links TRBV7-2 to TRBJ2-3; 7 bases align to TRBD2. The CDR3 runs to 15 residues. With 0 bases clipped from V and 3 bases from J, the junction kept 3 bases outside the gene matches. Per the germline V gene, CDR1 is SGHTA and CDR2 is FQGNSA. The DNA for the CDR3 is TGTGCCAGCAGCTTAGCGGGAGGGCCGACAGATACGCAGTATTTT. Translated: CASSLAGGPTDTQYF.

The chain links TRBV28 to TRBJ1-5, with D perhaps matching TRBD1 (5 bases). The CDR3 is 17 amino acids. Germline CDR1 reads MDHEN; CDR2 reads SYDVKM. With 6 bases removed from V and 2 bases from J, the gap between germline ends came to 20 bases. In DNA, the CDR3 is TGTGCCAGCAGACCCTTGGGGGGAGACTTTCGCAATCAGCCCCAGCATTTT. The encoded protein is CASRPLGGDFRNQPQHF.

The chain recombines TRBV5-1 with TRBJ1-4; D is possibly TRBD1 (5 bases). Between the trimmed V and J ends, which lost 4 bases and 7 bases, there was a span of 17 bases. The CDR3 length is 15 residues. Germline loops: CDR1 SGHRS, CDR2 YFSETQ. This CDR3 reads CASSLAGLGGEKLFF. The CDR3 DNA reads TGCGCCAGCAGCCTAGCGGGCCTTGGGGGTGAAAAACTGTTTTTT.

The chain employs TRBV5-1 and TRBJ2-5; TRBD2 matches at 13 bases. CDR1 is SGHRS and CDR2 is YFSETQ in the germline V gene. The junction had 4 bases not matched to a gene; V was cut back by 6 bases and J by 5 bases. The CDR3 extends over 14 amino acids. In nucleotides, the CDR3 is TGCGCCAGCAACCCGACTAGCGGGAGGGAGACCCAGTACTTC. Its protein is CASNPTSGRETQYF.

The V and J genes are TRBV5-4 and TRBJ2-3; D unclear. The CDR3 totals 11 residues. V was pared by 9 bases and J by 5 bases, with 10 bases between. CDR1 and CDR2 (germline): SGHNT, YYREEE (reference sequence). For the CDR3, the DNA is TGTGCCACCATGGTTGAAGATACGCAGTATTTT. Its protein product is CATMVEDTQYF.

This clone was seen a single time. The rearrangement links TRBV7-2 to TRBJ1-5; TRBD1 is a possible D gene (6 bases). The CDR3 covers 15 residues. V lost 5 bases to trimming and J lost 6 bases, with 17 bases between them. Germline CDR1 reads SGHTA; CDR2 reads FQGNSA. The CDR3 coding sequence is TGTGCCAGCAGCCGTAGGTCAGGGGATGGTCAGCCCCAGCATTTT. Amino acid sequence: CASSRRSGDGQPQHF.

In DNA form, the CDR3 reads TGTGCCAGCAGCGTTAGGACAGCTAACTATGGCTACACCTTC. Residues: CASSVRTANYGYTF. This chain links TRBV7-8 with TRBJ1-2; weak D call: TRBD1 (6 bases). The CDR3 spans 14 residues. The V and J ends lost 5 bases and 0 bases respectively, with 10 bases between them. CDR1 SGHVS and CDR2 FQNEAQ come from the germline V gene.

The chain has TRBV6-5 and TRBJ2-7; 9 nucleotides agree with TRBD2. Germline CDR1 is MNHEY and CDR2 is SVGAGI. The CDR3 loop spans 13 amino acids. The J segment lost 5 bases and the V segment lost 6 bases, leaving 5 bases of the junction unmatched. The CDR3 DNA follows: TGTGCCAGCAGCCTAACTAGCGGGCACGAGCAGTACTTC. This encodes CASSLTSGHEQYF.

The chain joins TRBV5-1 to TRBJ1-2; D call uncertain. This CDR3 is built from 13 residues. Trimming took off 1 base at V and 5 bases at J, with 9 bases between the two ends. CDR1 and CDR2 (germline): SGHRS, YFSETQ. The CDR3 DNA sequence: TGCGCCAGCAGCTTGTCGTCACCTTATGGCTACACCTTC. It codes for CASSLSSPYGYTF. Drawing the rest from reference TRBV5-1 and TRBJ1-2, the complete variable domain is KAGVTQTPRYLIKTRGQQVTLSCSPISGHRSVSWYQQTPGQGLQFLFEYFSETQRNKGNFPGRFSGRQFSNSRSEMNVSTLELGDSALYLCASSLSSPYGYTFGSGTRLTVV.

This clone appeared a few times. The gene calls are TRBV2 and TRBJ1-1, with D unresolved. V gave up 7 bases and J gave up 0 bases, with 9 bases separating them. This CDR3 is 13 amino acids long. Germline CDR1 and CDR2: SNHLY and FYNNEI. The CDR3 DNA sequence: TGTGCCAGCATCGCGGAGATGAACACTGAAGCTTTCTTT. Its translation is CASIAEMNTEAFF.

The rearrangement uses TRBV11-2 and TRBJ2-2; TRBD2 matches 8 bases. This CDR3 is 18 amino acids long. V was pared by 2 bases and J by 2 bases, with 10 bases of the junction left unmatched. Per germline, CDR1 SGHAT and CDR2 FQNNGV. As DNA, the CDR3 is TGTGCCAGCAGCTTATCCCGAGGGGCGGGAGGCAACACCGGGGAGCTGTTTTTT. It encodes CASSLSRGAGGNTGELFF.

Of note for this clone: The same CDR3 can be traced to other DNA sequences in this sample. This chain links TRBV20-1 with TRBJ2-1; D gene ambiguous. CDR3 size: 11 residues. Trimming took 6 bases from V and 1 from J, leaving 4 bases between them. Germline loops: CDR1 DFQATT, CDR2 SNEGSKA (reference sequence). This CDR3 is CSALSYNEQFF. CDR3 nucleotide sequence: TGCAGTGCCCTTTCCTACAATGAGCAGTTCTTC.

The rearrangement links TRBV27 to TRBJ2-7, with 7 bases lining up with TRBD1. V lost 6 bases and J lost 5; bases outside the gene matches: 7. Per the germline V gene, CDR1 is MNHEY and CDR2 is SMNVEV (reference sequence). This CDR3 has 13 amino acids. CDR3 region: CASSRQGGHEQYF. The DNA of the CDR3 is TGTGCCAGCAGCAGACAGGGCGGGCACGAGCAGTACTTC.

The chain joins TRBV4-3 to TRBJ2-5; D is undetermined. This CDR3 has 16 residues. Looked up from germline, CDR1 is LGHNA and CDR2 is YSLEER. With 1 base removed from V and 1 base from J, the gap between germline ends came to 13 bases. The CDR3 bases are TGCGCCAGCAGCCAAGCCCACTCGGTCATCCAAGAGACCCAGTACTTC. Amino acids: CASSQAHSVIQETQYF.

This chain links TRBV5-1 with TRBJ2-5; 9 bases fit TRBD2. V dropped 7 bases and J dropped 5; count of bases not matched to a gene: 12. The CDR3 runs to 15 residues. Germline assignment: CDR1 SGHRS and CDR2 YFSETQ. DNA of the CDR3: TGCGCCAGCTTTCCATCTAGCGGGGCGTCGGAGACCCAGTACTTC. It specifies CASFPSSGASETQYF.

The chain has TRBV5-4 and TRBJ1-1; 8 bases align to TRBD1. CDR3 length: 19 residues. V trimming: 4 bases; J trimming: 3 bases; junction bases outside the gene matches: 20. Germline V gene data show CDR1 as SGHNT and CDR2 as YYREEE (reference sequence). This chain's CDR3 is CASSNPGTGGPGLDTEAFF. The CDR3 region has the DNA TGTGCCAGCAGCAACCCTGGGACAGGAGGACCAGGTTTGGACACTGAAGCTTTCTTT.

This chain connects TRBV28 to TRBJ2-1; perhaps TRBD1 as D (6 bases). The germline gives CDR1 MDHEN, CDR2 SYDVKM. The length of the CDR3 is 17 residues. Trimming took off 2 bases at V and 4 bases at J, with 18 bases between the two ends. The CDR3 coding sequence is TGTGCCAGCAGTTTACCCCAGGGGAGCGCAGGGTACAATGAGCAGTTCTTC. Translation gives CASSLPQGSAGYNEQFF.

The genes are TRBV19 and TRBJ2-1; no clear D gene. CDR1 and CDR2 (germline): LNHDA, SQIVND (reference sequence). Trimming removed 6 bases from V and 0 bases from J, with 12 bases in between. The CDR3 covers 15 residues. Here the CDR3 reads CASREGLGSYNEQFF. The CDR3 bases are TGTGCCAGTAGGGAAGGGTTGGGCTCCTACAATGAGCAGTTCTTC.